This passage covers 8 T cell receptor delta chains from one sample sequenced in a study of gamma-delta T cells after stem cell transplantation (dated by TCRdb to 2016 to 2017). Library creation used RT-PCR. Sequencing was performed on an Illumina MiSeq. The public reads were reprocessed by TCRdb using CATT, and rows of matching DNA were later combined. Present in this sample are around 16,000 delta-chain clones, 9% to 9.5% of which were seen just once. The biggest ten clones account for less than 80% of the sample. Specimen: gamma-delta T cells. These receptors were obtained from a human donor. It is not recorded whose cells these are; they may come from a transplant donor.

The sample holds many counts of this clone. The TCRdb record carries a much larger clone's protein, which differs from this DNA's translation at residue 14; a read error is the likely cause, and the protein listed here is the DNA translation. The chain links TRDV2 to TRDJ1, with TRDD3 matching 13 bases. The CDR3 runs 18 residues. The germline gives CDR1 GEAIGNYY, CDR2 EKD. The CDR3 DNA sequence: TGTGCCTGTGACTCATTACTGGGGGATACGCGTGTCACCGGTAAACTCATCTTT. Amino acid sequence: CACDSLLGDTRVTGKLIF.

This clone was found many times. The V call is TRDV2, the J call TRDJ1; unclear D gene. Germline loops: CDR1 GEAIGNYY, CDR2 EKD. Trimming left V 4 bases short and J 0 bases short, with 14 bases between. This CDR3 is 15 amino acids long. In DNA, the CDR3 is TGTGCCTGTGAATCGGGCCAACACCACACCGATAAACTCATCTTT. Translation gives CACESGQHHTDKLIF.

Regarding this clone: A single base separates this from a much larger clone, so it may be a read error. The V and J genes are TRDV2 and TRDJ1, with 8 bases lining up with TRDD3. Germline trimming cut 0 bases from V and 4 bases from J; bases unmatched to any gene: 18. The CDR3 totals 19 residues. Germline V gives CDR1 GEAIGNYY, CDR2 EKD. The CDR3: CACDTGRAQKGDRSDKLIF. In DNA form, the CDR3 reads TGTGCCTGTGACACCGGTAGGGCTCAGAAGGGGGATAGAAGCGATAAACTCATCTTT.

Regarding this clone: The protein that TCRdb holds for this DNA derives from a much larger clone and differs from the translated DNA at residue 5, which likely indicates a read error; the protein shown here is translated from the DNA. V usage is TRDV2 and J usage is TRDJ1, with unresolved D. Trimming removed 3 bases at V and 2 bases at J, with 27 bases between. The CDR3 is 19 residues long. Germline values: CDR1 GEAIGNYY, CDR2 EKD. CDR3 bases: TGTGCCTGTGACGCCGTCCCCACAGGGCCAGTGGTGGGTACCGATAAACTCATCTTT. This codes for CACDAVPTGPVVGTDKLIF.

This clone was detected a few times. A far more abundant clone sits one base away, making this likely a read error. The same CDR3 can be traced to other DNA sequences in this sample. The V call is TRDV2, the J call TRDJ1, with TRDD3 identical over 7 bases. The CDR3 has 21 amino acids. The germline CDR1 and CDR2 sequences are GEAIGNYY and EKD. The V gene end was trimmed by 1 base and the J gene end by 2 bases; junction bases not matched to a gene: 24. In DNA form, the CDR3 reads TGTGCCTGTGACACTGTCCGTTTAACTGGGGAACTCTCTGGGGAGACCGATAAACTCATCTTT. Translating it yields CACDTVRLTGELSGETDKLIF.

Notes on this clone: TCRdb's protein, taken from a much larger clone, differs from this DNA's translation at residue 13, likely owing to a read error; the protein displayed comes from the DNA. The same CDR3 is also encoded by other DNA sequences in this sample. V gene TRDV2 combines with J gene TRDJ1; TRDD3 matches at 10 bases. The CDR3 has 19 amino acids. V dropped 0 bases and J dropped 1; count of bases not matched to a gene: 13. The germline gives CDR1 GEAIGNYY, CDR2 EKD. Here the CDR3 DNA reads TGTGCCTGTGACACCGTTCCTACTACTGGGGGATTGTGCACCGATAAACTCATCTTT. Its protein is CACDTVPTTGGLCTDKLIF.

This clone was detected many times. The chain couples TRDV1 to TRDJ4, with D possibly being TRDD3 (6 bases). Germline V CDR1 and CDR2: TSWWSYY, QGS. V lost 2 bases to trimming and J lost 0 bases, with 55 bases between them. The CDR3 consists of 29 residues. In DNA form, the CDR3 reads TGTGCTCTTGGGGAATCGAAGGACCCGACGTTTTACGGAACGGTACATCGAGTCACTCGGATACTTGGGCCCAGACCCCTGATCTTT. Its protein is CALGESKDPTFYGTVHRVTRILGPRPLIF.

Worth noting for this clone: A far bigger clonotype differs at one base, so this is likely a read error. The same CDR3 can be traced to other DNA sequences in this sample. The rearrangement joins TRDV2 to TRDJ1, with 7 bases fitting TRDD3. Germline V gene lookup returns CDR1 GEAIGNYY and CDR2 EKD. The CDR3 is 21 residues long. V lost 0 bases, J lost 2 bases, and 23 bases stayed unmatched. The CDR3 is CACDTVRLTGELSGETDKLIF. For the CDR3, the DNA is TGTGCCTGTGACACCGTCCGTTTAACTGGGGAACTCTCCGGGGAGACCGATAAACTCATCTTT.